The 19 T cell receptor beta chains in this list originate from one sample, sequenced in a study of beta chain features in type 1 diabetes. No antigen has been identified for these receptors. Whole-study findings and limits: Shorter TCRB CDR3s, moderately but significantly so, were found in Type 1 diabetes patients in all four CD4+ subsets.

Every isolated RNA sample was fully reverse transcribed, so sequencing captured expressed TCRB transcripts. Sequencing was performed with immunoSEQ multiplex PCR; in TCRdb, only in-frame clones are kept and a portion is missing. Of tens of thousands of clones listed, 66% were seen once; the top ten hold roughly 2.2%. The sequencing input was Tregs from blood. The receptors originated from a woman between 18 and 29 years old with type 1 diabetes.

This clone occurred once. This sequence joins TRBV7-3 and TRBJ2-5; TRBD1 matches 9 bases. The CDR3 runs 16 residues. Germline trimming cut 4 bases from V and 1 base from J; bases unmatched to any gene: 7. In germline, CDR1 is SGHTA, CDR2 FQGTGA. CDR3: CASSSPGTGRQETQYF. The CDR3, as DNA: TGTGCCAGCAGCTCCCCCGGGACAGGGCGCCAAGAGACCCAGTACTTC.

The chain carries TRBV9 and TRBJ2-3, with D tentatively TRBD1 (6 bases). Germline V CDR1 and CDR2: SGDLS, YYNGEE. V was cut by 0 bases and J by 10 bases, with 12 bases left in between. The CDR3 contains 13 residues. The CDR3, as DNA: TGTGCCAGCAGCGTAGAAATCCAGGGGTCGCAGTATTTT. The encoded protein is CASSVEIQGSQYF. The full variable domain, completed using reference TRBV9 and TRBJ2-3, is DSGVTQTPKHLITATGQRVTLRCSPRSGDLSVYWYQQSLDQGLQFLIQYYNGEERAKGNILERFSAQQFPDLHSELNLSSLELGDSALYFCASSVEIQGSQYFGPGTRLTVL.

V and J are TRBV28 and TRBJ1-2; maybe TRBD1 (5 bases). Trimming left V 6 bases short and J 7 bases short, with 21 bases between. CDR1 and CDR2 from the germline V gene are MDHEN and SYDVKM. This CDR3 contains 15 residues. The CDR3 nucleotides are TGTGCCAGCAGCACCGGAACGGGGGTCCGGTTTGGCTACACCTTC. This codes for CASSTGTGVRFGYTF.

This chain uses TRBV6-1 with TRBJ2-1; tentatively, D is TRBD2 (5 bases). Germline CDR1 MNHNS, CDR2 SASEGT. V lost 4 bases to trimming and J lost 10 bases, with 17 bases between them. This CDR3 is 14 amino acids long. The CDR3 region has the DNA TGTGCCAGCAGTGGAGACTACTACACAATGGAGCAGTTCTTC. Translation gives CASSGDYYTMEQFF.

In its sample, this clone was seen a few times. This rearrangement joins TRBV6-5 to TRBJ2-7; 9 bases match TRBD1. V dropped 4 bases and J dropped 12; count of bases not matched to a gene: 7. This CDR3 is 12 amino acids long. The germline V gene has CDR1 MNHEY and CDR2 SVGAGI. Here the CDR3 reads CASSSPGQGMYF. The CDR3 nucleotides are TGTGCCAGCAGTTCTCCGGGACAGGGCATGTACTTC.

This rearrangement joins TRBV7-3 to TRBJ2-1; D possibly corresponds to TRBD2 (5 bases). From germline, CDR1 is SGHTA and CDR2 FQGTGA. V gave up 5 bases and J gave up 6 bases, with 14 bases separating them. The CDR3 is made up of 14 amino acids. This CDR3 reads CASSQNDGGNEQFF. The CDR3 nucleotides are TGTGCCAGCAGCCAGAACGACGGAGGCAATGAGCAGTTCTTC.

Written as DNA, the CDR3 is TGTGCCAGCACCCTTCAGGTGGGCTACGAGCAGTACTTC. Amino acids: CASTLQVGYEQYF. The chain couples TRBV28 to TRBJ2-7; D unresolved. CDR1 MDHEN and CDR2 SYDVKM come from the germline V gene. This CDR3 comprises 13 residues. V was pared by 7 bases and J by 3 bases, with 13 bases between. Together with reference TRBV28 and TRBJ2-7, the CDR3 gives the full variable domain: DVKVTQSSRYLVKRTGEKVFLECVQDMDHENMFWYRQDPGLGLRLIYFSYDVKMKEKGDIPEGYSVSREKKERFSLILESASTNQTSMYLCASTLQVGYEQYFGPGTRLTVT.

This clone was detected once. The chain recombines TRBV19 with TRBJ2-2; D gene ambiguous. Per germline, CDR1 LNHDA and CDR2 SQIVND (reference sequence). V lost 3 bases and J 0 bases, leaving 11 bases between the germline ends. The CDR3 runs 16 residues. The CDR3 is CASSISGSSNTGELFF. DNA of the CDR3: TGTGCCAGTAGTATTTCCGGGTCTTCGAACACCGGGGAGCTGTTTTTT.

This clone was observed a few times. The chain has TRBV9 and TRBJ1-2; 9 bases are a match to TRBD1. Losses at the gene ends were 5 bases for V and 7 bases for J; bases not matched to a gene: 6. Per germline, CDR1 SGDLS and CDR2 YYNGEE. The CDR3 contains 13 residues. CDR3 DNA sequence: TGTGCCAGCAGGACACAGGGGGCGGGTGGCTACACCTTC. This gives the protein CASRTQGAGGYTF.

Only a few counts were recorded for this clone. The V call is TRBV7-2, the J call TRBJ2-7; tentative D call: TRBD1 (5 bases). The CDR3 totals 15 residues. V was clipped by 5 bases and J by 4 bases, with 18 bases between them. CDR1 SGHTA and CDR2 FQGNSA come from the germline V gene. DNA for the CDR3: TGTGCCAGCAGCCCAGCCGGAACAGGTCTATACGAGCAGTACTTC. It encodes CASSPAGTGLYEQYF.

V is TRBV19 and J is TRBJ2-6; tentative D call: TRBD2 (5 bases). Germline V gives CDR1 LNHDA, CDR2 SQIVND (reference sequence). Trimming pared 9 bases from V and 3 bases from J, leaving 15 bases between. The CDR3 spans 15 residues. Here the CDR3 DNA reads TGTGCCAGCTCTGACGGAGACTATGGGGCCAACGTCCTGACTTTC. Protein product: CASSDGDYGANVLTF.

This chain connects TRBV4-3 to TRBJ2-1; 10 bases line up with TRBD2. The CDR3 consists of 16 residues. Per the germline V gene, CDR1 is LGHNA and CDR2 is YSLEER. J was trimmed by 9 bases and V by 0 bases; bases with no gene match: 8. CDR3 nucleotide sequence: TGCGCCAGCAGCCAAGATTTACTAGCGGGATTCATTGAGCAGTTCTTC. Residues: CASSQDLLAGFIEQFF.

The chain is built from TRBV9 and TRBJ1-3, with D uncertain. Trimming stripped 0 bases from V and 2 bases from J, with 12 bases between. The CDR3 totals 16 residues. The germline gives CDR1 SGDLS, CDR2 YYNGEE. CDR3 amino acids: CASSVASDQTGNTIYF. The CDR3 coding sequence is TGTGCCAGCAGCGTAGCTAGTGATCAGACTGGAAACACCATATATTTT.

The rearrangement links TRBV2 to TRBJ1-2; possibly TRBD1 for D (5 bases). The CDR3 is made up of 12 amino acids. Trimming removed 8 bases from V and 4 bases from J, with 11 bases in between. CDR1 is SNHLY, CDR2 FYNNEI, per germline. The CDR3 reads CASSGRVYGYTF. For the CDR3, the DNA is TGTGCCAGCTCAGGCAGGGTCTATGGCTACACCTTC.

The gene calls are TRBV27 and TRBJ1-2; TRBD1 matches at 7 bases. V dropped 5 bases and J dropped 4; count of bases not matched to a gene: 7. The V gene's germline CDR1 is MNHEY and CDR2 SMNVEV (reference sequence). This CDR3 comprises 14 residues. The CDR3 coding sequence is TGTGCCAGCAGTCCATGGGGACAGTCCTATGGCTACACCTTC. It codes for CASSPWGQSYGYTF.

The gene calls are TRBV6-6 and TRBJ1-2; D unresolved. V was cut by 6 bases and J by 7 bases, with 15 bases left in between. CDR1 MNHNY and CDR2 SVGAGI come from the germline V gene (reference sequence). The CDR3 consists of 13 residues. The DNA for the CDR3 is TGTGCCAGCAGCTTCCCCACGGGTACTGGCTACACCTTC. Translation gives CASSFPTGTGYTF.

CDR3: CASSLSGGPIDTQYF. The CDR3 DNA follows: TGTGCCAGCAGCTTGTCGGGGGGGCCTATAGATACGCAGTATTTT. The J gene is TRBJ2-3, the V gene TRBV5-5, with 8 bases matching TRBD2. The CDR3 spans 15 residues. Trimming at V came to 1 base and at J to 5 bases, leaving 6 bases not matched to a gene. Germline assignment: CDR1 SGHKS and CDR2 YYEKEE (reference sequence).

This clone has a handful of counts. This chain joins TRBV27 and TRBJ2-3; a possible D gene is TRBD2 (7 bases). Looked up from germline, CDR1 is MNHEY and CDR2 is SMNVEV (reference sequence). Deletions cut 3 bases from V and 3 bases from J, with 16 bases between. This CDR3 contains 16 residues. The CDR3 DNA sequence: TGTGCCAGCAGTTTGACGCGGGGGCTAGGGACAGATACGCAGTATTTT. Its protein is CASSLTRGLGTDTQYF.

This chain joins TRBV5-1 and TRBJ2-2; 10 bases map to TRBD1. The CDR3 runs 15 residues. Germline values: CDR1 SGHRS, CDR2 YFSETQ. With 4 bases clipped from V and 6 bases from J, the junction kept 6 bases outside the gene matches. The CDR3 here is CASSRGQGQSGELFF. The DNA of the CDR3 is TGCGCCAGCAGCCGGGGACAGGGGCAGTCCGGGGAGCTGTTTTTT.